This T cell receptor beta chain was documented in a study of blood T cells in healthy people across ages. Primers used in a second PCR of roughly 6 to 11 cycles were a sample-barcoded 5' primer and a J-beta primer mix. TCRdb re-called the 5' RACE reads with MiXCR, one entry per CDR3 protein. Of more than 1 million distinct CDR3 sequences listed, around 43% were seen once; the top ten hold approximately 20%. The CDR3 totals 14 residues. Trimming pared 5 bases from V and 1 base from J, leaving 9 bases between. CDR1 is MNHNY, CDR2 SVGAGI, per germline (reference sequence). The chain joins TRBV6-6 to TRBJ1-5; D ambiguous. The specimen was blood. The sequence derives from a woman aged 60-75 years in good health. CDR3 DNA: TGTGCCAGCAGTGCCGTTGCGAGCAATCAGCCCCAGCATTTT. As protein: CASSAVASNQPQHF.